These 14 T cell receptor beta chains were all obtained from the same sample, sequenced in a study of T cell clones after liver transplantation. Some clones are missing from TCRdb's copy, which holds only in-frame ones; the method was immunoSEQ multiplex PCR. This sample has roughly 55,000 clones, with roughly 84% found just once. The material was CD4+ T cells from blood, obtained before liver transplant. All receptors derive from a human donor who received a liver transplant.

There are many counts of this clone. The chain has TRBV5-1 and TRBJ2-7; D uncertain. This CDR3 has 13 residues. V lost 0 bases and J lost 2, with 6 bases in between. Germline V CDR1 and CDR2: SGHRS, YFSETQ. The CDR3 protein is CASSLEGTYEQYF. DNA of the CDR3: TGCGCCAGCAGCTTGGAAGGGACCTACGAGCAGTACTTC.

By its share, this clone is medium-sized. CDR3 residues: CASGLQPRGLMMEHTDTQYF. In DNA form, the CDR3 reads TGTGCTAGTGGTTTGCAACCCAGGGGGCTTATGATGGAACACACAGATACGCAGTATTTT. The gene calls are TRBV12-5 and TRBJ2-3, with 8 bases that match TRBD1. Germline CDR1 LGHNT, CDR2 FRNRAP. Germline trimming cut 2 bases from V and 2 bases from J; bases unmatched to any gene: 18. The CDR3 contains 20 residues.

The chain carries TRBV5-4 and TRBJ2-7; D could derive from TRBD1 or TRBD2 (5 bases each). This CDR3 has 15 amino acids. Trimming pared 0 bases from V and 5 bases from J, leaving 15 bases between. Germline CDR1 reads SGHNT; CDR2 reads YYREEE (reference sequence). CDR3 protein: CASSLDGAKEDEQYF. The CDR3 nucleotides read TGTGCCAGCAGCTTGGACGGGGCCAAGGAAGACGAGCAGTACTTC.

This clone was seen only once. The CDR3 DNA follows: TGTGCCAGCAGAACGGGCTCAGCTAAAGCTTTCTTT. Its protein product is CASRTGSAKAFF. This sequence joins TRBV28 and TRBJ1-1; D ambiguous. The germline V gene has CDR1 MDHEN and CDR2 SYDVKM. This CDR3 has 12 amino acids. Between the trimmed V and J ends, which lost 6 bases and 9 bases, there was a span of 14 bases.

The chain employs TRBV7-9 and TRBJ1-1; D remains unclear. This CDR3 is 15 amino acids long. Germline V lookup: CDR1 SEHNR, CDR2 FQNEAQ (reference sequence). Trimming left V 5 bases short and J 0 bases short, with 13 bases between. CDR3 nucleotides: TGTGCCAGCAGCCGACCAGGTCGCATGAACACTGAAGCTTTCTTT. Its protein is CASSRPGRMNTEAFF.

DNA of the CDR3: TGTGCCAGCAGCGCGAAGCGGGAGTGGGAAAACGAGCAGTACTTC. Its protein product is CASSAKREWENEQYF. The chain carries TRBV7-2 and TRBJ2-7, with 8 positions matching TRBD2. Germline CDR1 is SGHTA and CDR2 is FQGNSA. The CDR3 loop spans 15 amino acids. Trimming at V came to 5 bases and at J to 5 bases, leaving 11 bases not matched to a gene. Full variable domain (missing parts from reference TRBV7-2 and TRBJ2-7): GAGVSQSPSNKVTEKGKDVELRCDPISGHTALYWYRQSLGQGLEFLIYFQGNSAPDKSGLPSDRFSAERTGGSVSTLTIQRTQQEDSAVYLCASSAKREWENEQYFGPGTRLTVT.

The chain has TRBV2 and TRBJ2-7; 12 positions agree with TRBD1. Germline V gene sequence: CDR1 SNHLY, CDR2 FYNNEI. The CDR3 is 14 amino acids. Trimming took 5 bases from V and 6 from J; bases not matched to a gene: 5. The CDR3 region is CASSKGQGAPEQYF. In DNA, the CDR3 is TGTGCCAGCAGTAAGGGACAGGGGGCACCCGAGCAGTACTTC.

CDR3 protein: CASSLNNEQFF. The CDR3 nucleotides are TGTGCCAGCAGTTTGAACAATGAGCAGTTCTTC. The chain is built from TRBV28 and TRBJ2-1; D gene uncertain. From germline, CDR1 is MDHEN and CDR2 SYDVKM. CDR3 length: 11 residues. Between the trimmed V and J ends, which lost 3 bases and 5 bases, there was a span of 2 bases.

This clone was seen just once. CDR3 in amino acids: CASSPRGLGLAVTYNEQFF. The CDR3 bases are TGTGCCAGCAGCCCAAGAGGTCTGGGACTAGCAGTTACCTACAATGAGCAGTTCTTC. The J gene is TRBJ2-1, the V gene TRBV14; 9 bases map to TRBD2. Germline CDR1 SGHDN, CDR2 FVKESK. V trimming: 4 bases; J trimming: 2 bases; junction bases outside the gene matches: 15. The CDR3 is made up of 19 amino acids.

The CDR3 sequence is CSVGKQETQYF. CDR3 bases: TGCAGTGTGGGGAAACAAGAGACCCAGTACTTC. The chain employs TRBV20-1 and TRBJ2-5, with no clear D. From germline, CDR1 is DFQATT and CDR2 SNEGSKA (reference sequence). The CDR3 length is 11 residues. V was shortened by 7 bases and J by 2 bases, with 8 bases between the two germline ends.

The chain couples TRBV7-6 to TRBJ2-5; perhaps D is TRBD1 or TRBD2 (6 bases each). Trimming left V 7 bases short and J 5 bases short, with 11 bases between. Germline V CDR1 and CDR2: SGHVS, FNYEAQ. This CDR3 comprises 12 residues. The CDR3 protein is CASKGGGETQYF. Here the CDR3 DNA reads TGTGCCAGCAAGGGGGGCGGCGAGACCCAGTACTTC.

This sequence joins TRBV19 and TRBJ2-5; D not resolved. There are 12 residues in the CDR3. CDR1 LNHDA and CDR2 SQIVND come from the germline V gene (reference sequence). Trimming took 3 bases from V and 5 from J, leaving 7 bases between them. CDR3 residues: CASSITGETQYF. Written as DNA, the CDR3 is TGTGCCAGTAGTATTACTGGCGAGACCCAGTACTTC.

This CDR3 reads CASSSPGLTAKNIQYF. CDR3 nucleotide sequence: TGTGCCAGCAGCTCTCCGGGGTTAACGGCCAAAAACATTCAGTACTTC. The gene calls are TRBV7-2 and TRBJ2-4; possible D gene TRBD2, 5 bases. From germline, CDR1 is SGHTA and CDR2 FQGNSA. The CDR3 totals 16 residues. V dropped 4 bases and J dropped 1 base, with 14 bases sitting between them.

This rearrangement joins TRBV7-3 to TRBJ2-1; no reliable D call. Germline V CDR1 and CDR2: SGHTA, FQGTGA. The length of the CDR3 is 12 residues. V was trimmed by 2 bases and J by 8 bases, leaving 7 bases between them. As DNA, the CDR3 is TGTGCCAGCAGCTTAGAAGGCGATGAGCAGTTCTTC. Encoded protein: CASSLEGDEQFF.